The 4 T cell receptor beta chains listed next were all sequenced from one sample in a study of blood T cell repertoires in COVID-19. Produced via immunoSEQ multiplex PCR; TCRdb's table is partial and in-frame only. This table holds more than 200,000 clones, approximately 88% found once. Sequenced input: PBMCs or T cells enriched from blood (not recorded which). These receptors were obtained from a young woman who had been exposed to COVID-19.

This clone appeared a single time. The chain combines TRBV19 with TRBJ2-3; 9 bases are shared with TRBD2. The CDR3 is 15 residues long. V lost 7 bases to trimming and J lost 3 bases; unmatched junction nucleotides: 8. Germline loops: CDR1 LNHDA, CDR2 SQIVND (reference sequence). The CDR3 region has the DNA TGTGCCAGTAATGGAGGAGCGGGAGGAACAGATACGCAGTATTTT. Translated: CASNGGAGGTDTQYF.

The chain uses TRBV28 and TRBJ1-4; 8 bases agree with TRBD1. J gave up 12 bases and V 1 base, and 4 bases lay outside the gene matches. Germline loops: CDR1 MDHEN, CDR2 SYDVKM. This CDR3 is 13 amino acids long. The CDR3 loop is CASSLSSRGQLFF. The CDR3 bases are TGTGCCAGCAGTTTATCAAGCAGGGGGCAACTGTTTTTT.

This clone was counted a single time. The CDR3 coding sequence is TGCGCCAGCAGTGACCGGGTTCCCGCGACCGCTACTGAAGCTTTCTTT. As protein: CASSDRVPATATEAFF. The rearrangement joins TRBV10-1 to TRBJ1-1; D remains unclear. The germline gives CDR1 WNHNN, CDR2 SYGVQD (reference sequence). This CDR3 region has 16 residues. V lost 3 bases, J lost 5 bases, and 19 bases lay in between.

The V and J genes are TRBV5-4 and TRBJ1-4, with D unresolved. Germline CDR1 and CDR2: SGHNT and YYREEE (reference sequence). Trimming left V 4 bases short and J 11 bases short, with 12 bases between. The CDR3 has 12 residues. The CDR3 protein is CASSRGPGKLFF. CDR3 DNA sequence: TGTGCCAGCAGCCGAGGTCCTGGGAAACTGTTTTTT.